Following are 9 T cell receptor beta chains from one sample sequenced in a study of blood T cell repertoires in COVID-19. TCRdb's table, derived via immunoSEQ multiplex PCR, lists solely in-frame clones and lacks some. The sample has about 270,000 clones, more than 85% seen once; the top ten hold 2.8%. The specimen was PBMCs or T cells enriched from blood (not recorded which). These receptors were obtained from a man aged 35 to 55 who had been exposed to COVID-19.

The rearrangement joins TRBV6-6 to TRBJ2-7; 7 bases fit TRBD1. The V gene's germline CDR1 is MNHNY and CDR2 SVGAGI (reference sequence). The length of the CDR3 is 14 residues. The ends lost 2 bases at V and 3 bases at J; junction bases unmatched: 4. CDR3 residues: CASSYEQGNYEQYF. CDR3 DNA sequence: TGTGCCAGCAGTTACGAACAGGGGAACTACGAGCAGTACTTC.

The rearrangement uses TRBV7-9 and TRBJ1-2; maybe TRBD1 (5 bases). V lost 7 bases and J lost 4, with 10 bases in between. The V gene's germline CDR1 is SEHNR and CDR2 FQNEAQ (reference sequence). The CDR3 length is 12 residues. CDR3 sequence (DNA): TGTGCCAGCATCAGGGTTGGCTATGGCTACACCTTC. It translates to CASIRVGYGYTF.

The gene calls are TRBV6-5 and TRBJ2-7, with 7 bases fitting TRBD1. This CDR3 is 15 amino acids long. Trimming cost V 4 bases and J 0 bases; bases outside gene matches: 6. Germline values: CDR1 MNHEY, CDR2 SVGAGI. The CDR3 DNA reads as TGTGCCAGCAGTTCCCCGACAGGGAGCTCCTACGAGCAGTACTTC. The encoded protein is CASSSPTGSSYEQYF.

The chain uses TRBV5-1 and TRBJ2-1; tentative D call: TRBD1 (5 bases). The CDR3 spans 16 residues. Trimming shortened V by 0 bases and J by 2 bases, and 12 bases separated the two germline ends. Germline V lookup: CDR1 SGHRS, CDR2 YFSETQ. DNA for the CDR3: TGCGCCAGCAGCTTGGGGGGCACAGGAGCCTACAATGAGCAGTTCTTC. Protein product: CASSLGGTGAYNEQFF.

The V gene is TRBV28, the J gene TRBJ2-2; D may be TRBD2 (7 bases). V lost 5 bases, J lost 3 bases, and 16 bases lay in between. This CDR3 region has 16 residues. Looked up from germline, CDR1 is MDHEN and CDR2 is SYDVKM. The CDR3 DNA reads as TGTGCCAGCAGTCCACCCCGGGGGGCGGACACCGGGGAGCTGTTTTTT. Its protein is CASSPPRGADTGELFF.

This chain uses TRBV5-1 with TRBJ2-5; D is ambiguous. The CDR3 has 12 residues. Trimming removed 1 base at V and 4 bases at J, with 5 bases between. Germline assignment: CDR1 SGHRS and CDR2 YFSETQ. DNA of the CDR3: TGCGCCAGCAGCTTGATCTCAGAGACCCAGTACTTC. This gives the protein CASSLISETQYF.

The CDR3 bases are TGTGCCAGCAGCCTCCAGGGGGTCCTAACCTACGAGCAGTACTTC. This sequence encodes CASSLQGVLTYEQYF. The chain links TRBV7-9 to TRBJ2-7, with TRBD1 matching over 7 bases. Germline V gene sequence: CDR1 SEHNR, CDR2 FQNEAQ (reference sequence). This CDR3 is 15 amino acids long. Germline trimming cut 5 bases from V and 2 bases from J; bases unmatched to any gene: 9.

For this clone: Other DNA sequences in the same sample also yield this CDR3. This chain links TRBV29-1 with TRBJ2-7; 13 positions agree with TRBD2. CDR3 length equals 13 residues. J lost 4 bases, V lost 6 bases, and 3 bases had no gene match. Germline CDR1 is SQVTM and CDR2 is ANQGSEA. CDR3 nucleotides: TGCAGCGTCCGGACTAGCGGGAGTTACGAGCAGTACTTC. Translated, it gives CSVRTSGSYEQYF.

The rearrangement uses TRBV6-1 and TRBJ2-4; 8 bases line up with TRBD1. The CDR3 runs 12 residues. J lost 10 bases, V lost 2 bases, and 1 base had no gene match. Germline V gives CDR1 MNHNS, CDR2 SASEGT. CDR3 in amino acids: CASSETGGIQYF. In nucleotides, the CDR3 is TGTGCCAGCAGTGAAACAGGGGGGATTCAGTACTTC.